This T cell receptor beta chain is from a study of blood T cell repertoires in COVID-19. The repertoire was sequenced with immunoSEQ multiplex PCR; TCRdb's copy has only in-frame clones and lacks some. The sample yields about 180,000 clones, about 84% seen once. V lost 0 bases, J lost 8 bases, and 12 bases lay in between. This CDR3 contains 14 residues. From germline, CDR1 is SGHRS and CDR2 YFSETQ. This clonotype was sampled from a person aged 70 to 79 with COVID-19, enrolled during active disease. Sequencing used peripheral blood. V usage is TRBV5-1 and J usage is TRBJ2-1; D is possibly TRBD2 (5 bases). The CDR3 DNA sequence: TGCGCCAGCAGCTTGGAGAGGGCACGGGATGAGCAGTTCTTC. It is translated as CASSLERARDEQFF.